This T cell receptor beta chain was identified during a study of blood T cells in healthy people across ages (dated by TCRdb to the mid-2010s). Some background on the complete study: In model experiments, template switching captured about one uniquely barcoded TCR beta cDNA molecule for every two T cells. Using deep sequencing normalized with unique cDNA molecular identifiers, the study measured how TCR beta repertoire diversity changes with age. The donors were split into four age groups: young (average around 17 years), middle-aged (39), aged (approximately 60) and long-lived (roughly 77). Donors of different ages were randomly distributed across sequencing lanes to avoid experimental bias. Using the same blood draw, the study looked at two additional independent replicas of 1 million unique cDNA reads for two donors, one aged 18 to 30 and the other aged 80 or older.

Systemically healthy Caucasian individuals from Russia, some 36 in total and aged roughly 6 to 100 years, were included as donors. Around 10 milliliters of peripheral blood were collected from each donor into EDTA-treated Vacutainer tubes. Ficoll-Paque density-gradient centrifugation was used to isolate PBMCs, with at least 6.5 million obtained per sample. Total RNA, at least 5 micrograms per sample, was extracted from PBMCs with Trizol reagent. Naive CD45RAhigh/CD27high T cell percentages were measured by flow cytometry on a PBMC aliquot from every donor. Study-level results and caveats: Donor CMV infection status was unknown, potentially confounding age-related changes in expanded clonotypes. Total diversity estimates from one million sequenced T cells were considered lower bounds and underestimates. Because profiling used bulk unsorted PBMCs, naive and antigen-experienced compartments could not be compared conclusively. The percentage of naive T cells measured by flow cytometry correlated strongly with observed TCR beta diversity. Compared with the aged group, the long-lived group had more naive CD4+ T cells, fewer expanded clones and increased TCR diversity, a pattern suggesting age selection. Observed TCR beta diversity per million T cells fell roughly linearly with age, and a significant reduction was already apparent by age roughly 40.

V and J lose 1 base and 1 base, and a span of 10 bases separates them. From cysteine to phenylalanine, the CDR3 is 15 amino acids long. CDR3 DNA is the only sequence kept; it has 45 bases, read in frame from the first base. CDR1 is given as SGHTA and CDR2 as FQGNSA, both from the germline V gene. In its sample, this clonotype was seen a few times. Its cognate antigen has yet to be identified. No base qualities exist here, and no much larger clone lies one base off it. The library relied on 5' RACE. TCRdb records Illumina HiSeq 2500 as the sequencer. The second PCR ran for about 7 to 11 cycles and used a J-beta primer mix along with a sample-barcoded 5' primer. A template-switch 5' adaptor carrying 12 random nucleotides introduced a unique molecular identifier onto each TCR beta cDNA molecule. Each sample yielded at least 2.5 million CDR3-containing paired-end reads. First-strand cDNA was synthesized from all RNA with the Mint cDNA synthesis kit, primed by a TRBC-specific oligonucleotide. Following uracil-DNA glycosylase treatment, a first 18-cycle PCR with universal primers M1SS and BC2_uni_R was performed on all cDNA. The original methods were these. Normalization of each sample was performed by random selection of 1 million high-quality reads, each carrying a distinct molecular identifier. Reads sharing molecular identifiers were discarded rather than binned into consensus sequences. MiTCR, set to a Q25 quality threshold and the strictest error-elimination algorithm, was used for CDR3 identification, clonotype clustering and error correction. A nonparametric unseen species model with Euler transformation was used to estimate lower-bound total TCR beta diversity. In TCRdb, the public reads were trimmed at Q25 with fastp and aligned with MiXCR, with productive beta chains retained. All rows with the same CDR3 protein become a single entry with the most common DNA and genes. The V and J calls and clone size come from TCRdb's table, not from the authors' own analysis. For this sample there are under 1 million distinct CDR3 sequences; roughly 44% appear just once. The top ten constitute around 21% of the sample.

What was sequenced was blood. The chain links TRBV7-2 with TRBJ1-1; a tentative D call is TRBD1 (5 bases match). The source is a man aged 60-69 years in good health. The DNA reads TGTGCCAGCAGCTTAGTTGGGGACGGGAACACTGAAGCTTTCTTT. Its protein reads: CASSLVGDGNTEAFF.